A selection of T cell receptor beta chains follows, all from one sample in a study of metastatic and nonmetastatic thyroid tumors. Using MiXCR, TCRdb re-called clones from the PCR reads. The sample comprises more than 6,000 clones, around 33% of which are singletons, and 10% to 15% rests with the top ten. The sample was adjacent normal tissue. The source is a female donor with papillary thyroid cancer or a benign thyroid nodule (not recorded which). Some clones in this sample may be carry-over from other donors' samples. The CDR3 runs from the conserved cysteine through the conserved F or W. D genes are given only for firm matches. Clone size appears in some rows only: once, few, many, or a class for an expanded clone.

>.|TRBV20-1|TRBJ1-5|.
TGCAGTGCCACGGGAGTCTATAGCAATCAGCCCCAGCATTTT
CSATGVYSNQPQHF
>.|TRBV6-6|TRBJ2-1|.
TGTGCCAGCAGTTACTCCGGTGTCTCTGAGCAGTTCTTC
CASSYSGVSEQFF
>.|TRBV5-4|TRBJ1-2|few
TGTGCCAGCAGCCCCTGGCTAGAAAGGAGGGACTATGGCTACACCTTC
CASSPWLERRDYGYTF
>.|TRBV20-1|TRBJ1-1|.
TGCAGTGCTATGTCCGGGAACACTGAAGCTTTCTTT
CSAMSGNTEAFF
>.|TRBV7-9|TRBJ1-4|medium-sized
TGTGCCAGCAGCTTTGGTGTCGGTGAAAAACTGTTTTTT
CASSFGVGEKLFF
>.|TRBV5-5|TRBJ2-5|.
TGTGCCAGCTTCGGGGTCGGGGAGACCCAGTACTTC
CASFGVGETQYF
>TRBD2|TRBV27|TRBJ2-1|many
TGTGCCAGCAAGACCTCCGGGACTAGCGGGTACAATGAGCAGTTCTTC
CASKTSGTSGYNEQFF
>TRBD1|TRBV9|TRBJ1-6|.
TGTGCCAGCAGCTCGAGTAACCGGGACAGTAATTCACCCCTCCACTTT
CASSSSNRDSNSPLHF
>.|TRBV11-2|TRBJ2-1|.
TGTGCCAGCAGCTCCCGGGACCCTCAGCCCAATGAGCAGTTCTTC
CASSSRDPQPNEQFF
>.|TRBV11-2|TRBJ2-7|few
TGTGCCAGCAGCGCCTACGTAGGAGGACAGACGTACTTC
CASSAYVGGQTYF
>.|TRBV12-3/TRBV12-4|TRBJ2-7|.
TGTGCCAGCAGTTTGCAGGGTTTCCACGAGCAGTACTTC
CASSLQGFHEQYF
>.|TRBV12-3/TRBV12-4|TRBJ1-3|few
TGTGCCATCAGCTGGGGCAGCGGGGGGAACACCATATATTTT
CAISWGSGGNTIYF
>.|TRBV10-3|TRBJ1-5|medium-sized
TGTGCCATCAGCCCTGAGGGTCAGCCCCAGCATTTT
CAISPEGQPQHF
>.|TRBV24-1|TRBJ1-1|few
TGTGCCACCAGTGACTCGCGGACAGCCCCGAACACTGAAGCTTTCTTT
CATSDSRTAPNTEAFF
>.|TRBV6-2/TRBV6-3|TRBJ2-1|.
TGTGCCAGCAGTTATAATTATGAGCAGTTCTTC
CASSYNYEQFF
>.|TRBV10-2|TRBJ1-3|.
TGCTCCAGCAGTGTGACACGAGGAAACACCATAAATTTT
CSSSVTRGNTINF
>.|TRBV19|TRBJ1-3|few
TGTGCCAGTACGACCGGGACAACTGGAAACACCATATATTTT
CASTTGTTGNTIYF
>.|TRBV7-9|TRBJ2-7|.
TGTGCCAGCAGCATCAGTCCGGGAGCCTCCTACGAGCAGTACTTC
CASSISPGASYEQYF
>.|TRBV30|TRBJ2-7|.
TGTGCCTGGAGTATCCAGGGCCCCTACGAGCAGTACTTC
CAWSIQGPYEQYF
>TRBD2|TRBV12-3/TRBV12-4|TRBJ2-6|large
TGTGCCAGCAGTCCCCTAGCGGGGGCCGACTCTGGGGCCAACGTCCTGACTTTC
CASSPLAGADSGANVLTF
>TRBD2|TRBV6-1|TRBJ2-7|few
TGTGCCAGCAGTGAAGCTAGCGGGAGCTCCTACGAGCAGTACTTC
CASSEASGSSYEQYF
>.|TRBV11-2|TRBJ1-5|.
TGTGCCAGCAGCTTAGATCGGGCCGGAAAGGAGGATCAGCCCCAGCATTTT
CASSLDRAGKEDQPQHF
>TRBD1|TRBV5-1|TRBJ1-4|many
TGCGCCAGCAGCCTAACTTCCGGGACAGGGGGTGAAAAACTGTTTTTT
CASSLTSGTGGEKLFF
>TRBD2|TRBV20-1|TRBJ2-5|few
TGCAGTGCCTCCACTAGCGGCCCCCCTGGGACCCAGTACTTC
CSASTSGPPGTQYF
>TRBD1|TRBV30|TRBJ1-2|few
TGTGCCTGGAGGAGGACAGGTCACTATGGCTACACCTTC
CAWRRTGHYGYTF
>TRBD2|TRBV19|TRBJ2-5|few
TGTGCCAGTAGTTTAAATAGCGGGAGAGGTTCGGAGACCCAGTACTTC
CASSLNSGRGSETQYF
>TRBD1|TRBV5-1|TRBJ1-2|.
TGCGCCAGCAGCTTTAAAGGGGGCGCTAACTATGGCTACACCTTC
CASSFKGGANYGYTF
>TRBD1|TRBV6-9|TRBJ1-6|few
TGTGCCAGCCAGACAGGGGAAAAGAGTTCACCCCTCCACTTT
CASQTGEKSSPLHF
>.|TRBV3-1|TRBJ2-5|few
TGTGCCAGCAGCCAAGAGAGGGGACAAGAGACCCAGTACTTC
CASSQERGQETQYF
>TRBD1|TRBV11-2|TRBJ2-6|.
TGTGCCAGCAGCGTCGACAGGGTCGGGGCCAACGTCCTGACTTTC
CASSVDRVGANVLTF
>.|TRBV19|TRBJ2-1|few
TGTGCCAGTAGTATGAACAGTGCCAATGGTCAGTTCTTC
CASSMNSANGQFF
>.|TRBV20-1|TRBJ1-2|.
TGCAGTGCAGCCCAGATTTTTAACTATGGCTACACCTTC
CSAAQIFNYGYTF
>TRBD1|TRBV28|TRBJ1-2|few
TGTGCCAGCAGTTCCTTACAGGGGAACTATGGCTACACCTTC
CASSSLQGNYGYTF
>.|TRBV6-5|TRBJ2-7|.
TGTGCCAGCAGTTCCGGACTCACCTACGAGCAGTACTTC
CASSSGLTYEQYF
>TRBD2|TRBV15|TRBJ2-7|few
TGTGCCACCAGCAGAGATGTGGCGGGGGGTTACGATCAGTACTTC
CATSRDVAGGYDQYF
>.|TRBV7-7|TRBJ1-5|.
TGTGCTAGCAGCCCATTCCAAACTCCCTCCAATCAGCCCCAGCATTTT
CASSPFQTPSNQPQHF
>.|TRBV5-8|TRBJ2-3|.
TGTGCCAGCAGCTTGGGACGTTATCCCACAGATACGCAGTATTTT
CASSLGRYPTDTQYF
>TRBD2|TRBV6-1|TRBJ2-7|.
TGTGCCATTCTAGCGGCAAGCTCCTACGAGCAGTACTTC
CAILAASSYEQYF
>.|TRBV6-6|TRBJ2-6|medium-sized
TGTGCCAGCAGTTACGGTGCGGACTGGTCTGGGGCCAACGTCCTGACTTTC
CASSYGADWSGANVLTF
>.|TRBV20-1|TRBJ1-1|medium-sized
TGCAGTGCTAGGGAGAGACAGATGAACACTGAAGCTTTCTTT
CSARERQMNTEAFF
>.|TRBV27|TRBJ1-2|large
TGTGCCAGCAGTCCCGAGGGGGGGCGCTCGGCCTATGGCTACACCTTC
CASSPEGGRSAYGYTF
>.|TRBV27|TRBJ1-6|few
TGTGCCAGCAGGGGGCCGGGACGGCTTACTTCACCCCTCCACTTT
CASRGPGRLTSPLHF
>TRBD2|TRBV6-1|TRBJ2-5|.
TGTGCCAGCAGTCGTACCCCCGGGACTAGCAGAGAGACCCAGTACTTC
CASSRTPGTSRETQYF
>.|TRBV12-3/TRBV12-4|TRBJ2-1|few
TGTGCCAGCAGTTTTATACAGGGCTCCTACAATGAGCAGTTCTTC
CASSFIQGSYNEQFF
>.|TRBV30|TRBJ2-6|medium-sized
TGTGCCTGGAGTGACGTGGGGGGATGGGGGGCCAACGTCCTGACTTTC
CAWSDVGGWGANVLTF
>TRBD1|TRBV12-3/TRBV12-4|TRBJ2-7|.
TGTGCCAGCAGTTGGCAGGGGGCCGTCTACGAGCAGTACTTC
CASSWQGAVYEQYF
>.|TRBV27|TRBJ2-3|.
TGTGCCAGCACCCCGGGGTGGGGAGATACGCAGTATTTT
CASTPGWGDTQYF
>.|TRBV6-1|TRBJ2-7|.
TGTGCCAGCAGTGACCCCAAGGTGGGGGCCGCCTACGAGCAGTACTTC
CASSDPKVGAAYEQYF
>TRBD1|TRBV2|TRBJ1-2|large
TGTGCCAGCATCCCGGGACAGGGAGACTATGGCTACACCTTC
CASIPGQGDYGYTF
>.|TRBV7-9|TRBJ1-3|.
TGTGCCAGCAGCCGAGGGGTTTCTGGAAACACCATATATTTT
CASSRGVSGNTIYF
>.|TRBV5-6|TRBJ1-2|.
TGTGCCAGCAGCTTCGGAGGGATCAACTATGGCTACACCTTC
CASSFGGINYGYTF
>TRBD1|TRBV5-1|TRBJ2-1|.
TGCGCCATCCATCCCTCGGGACAGGGTTACCATGAGCAGTTCTTC
CAIHPSGQGYHEQFF
>TRBD2|TRBV10-3|TRBJ2-2|.
TGTGCCTCCGTGGTGGGAACTAGCGGAACCGCGAACACCGGGGAGCTGTTTTTT
CASVVGTSGTANTGELFF
>.|TRBV10-1|TRBJ1-1|.
TGCGCCAGCAGTGATGGGGCACAAGAGAAGTACTTT
CASSDGAQEKYF
>TRBD2|TRBV6-4|TRBJ2-3|medium-sized
TGTGCCAGCAGCGCGCACCCTCCCGGGACTAGTCCAGATACGCAGTATTTT
CASSAHPPGTSPDTQYF
>TRBD1|TRBV6-1|TRBJ1-1|few
TGTGCCAGCAGTCGGACAGGGGGCCGGACTGAAGCTTTCTTT
CASSRTGGRTEAFF